This passage covers 14 T cell receptor beta chains from one sample sequenced in a study of PD-1 blockade in classical Hodgkin lymphoma. Some clones are missing from TCRdb's copy, which holds only in-frame ones; the method was immunoSEQ multiplex PCR. Of approximately 20,000 clones listed, around 76% are singletons. The time point denotes: cycle 4 day 1 (C4D1), after less than 7 weeks of nivolumab. All patients relapsed after autologous stem cell transplantation, and brentuximab vedotin exposure varied. This material consisted of peripheral blood mononuclear cells (PBMCs), taken before the fourth cycle of nivolumab. All receptors come from a human donor with classical Hodgkin lymphoma.

The chain links TRBV5-1 to TRBJ2-5, with TRBD1 matching 12 bases. The germline CDR1 and CDR2 sequences are SGHRS and YFSETQ. CDR3 length: 14 amino acids. The V segment lost 7 bases and the J segment 4 bases; nucleotides outside the gene matches: 5. The CDR3 region has the DNA TGCGCCAGCGGAGGGACAGGGGGCAGAGAGACCCAGTACTTC. Protein product: CASGGTGGRETQYF.

The chain couples TRBV11-2 to TRBJ1-6; 12 bases are a match to TRBD1. CDR1 is SGHAT, CDR2 FQNNGV, per germline. With 1 base clipped from V and 5 bases from J, the junction kept 3 bases outside the gene matches. The CDR3 loop spans 17 amino acids. CDR3 DNA: TGTGCCAGCAGCTTAGGGGGACAGGGGGCTCATAATTCACCCCTCCACTTT. It encodes CASSLGGQGAHNSPLHF. Variable domain in full (rest from reference TRBV11-2 and TRBJ1-6): EAGVAQSPRYKIIEKRQSVAFWCNPISGHATLYWYQQILGQGPKLLIQFQNNGVVDDSQLPKDRFSAERLKGVDSTLKIQPAKLEDSAVYLCASSLGGQGAHNSPLHFGNGTRLTVT.

V gene TRBV4-3 combines with J gene TRBJ1-1; the match to TRBD1 covers 11 bases. The germline gives CDR1 LGHNA, CDR2 YSLEER. CDR3 size: 16 residues. The junction had 3 bases not matched to a gene; V was cut back by 0 bases and J by 3 bases. CDR3 DNA: TGCGCCAGCAGCCAAGATCTGGGACAGGGGGACACTGAAGCTTTCTTT. Translation: CASSQDLGQGDTEAFF.

The chain uses TRBV18 and TRBJ2-6; D not certain. This CDR3 has 15 amino acids. Germline V gene lookup returns CDR1 KGHSH and CDR2 LQKENI. Trimming stripped 2 bases from V and 4 bases from J, with 9 bases between. The DNA for the CDR3 is TGTGCCAGCTCACCAGGGTTAAGGGGGGCCAACGTCCTGACTTTC. Translated, it gives CASSPGLRGANVLTF.

The chain combines TRBV10-3 with TRBJ2-7, with 9 bases matching TRBD2. Germline V lookup: CDR1 ENHRY, CDR2 SYGVKD. The CDR3 totals 15 residues. V lost 2 bases, J lost 6 bases, and 8 bases stayed unmatched. The CDR3 DNA sequence: TGTGCCATCAGTGAGACGGGTAGCGGGAGTGTCGAGCAGTACTTC. This gives the protein CAISETGSGSVEQYF.

Concerning this clone itself: Other DNA sequences of this sample code for an identical CDR3. The gene calls are TRBV7-9 and TRBJ1-2; D remains unclear. CDR1 and CDR2 (germline): SEHNR, FQNEAQ (reference sequence). The length of the CDR3 is 12 residues. V shed 1 base and J shed 5 bases, with 5 bases lying between them. CDR3 nucleotides: TGTGCCAGCAGCTTAGACACGTATGGCTACACCTTC. This translates into CASSLDTYGYTF.

This sequence joins TRBV19 and TRBJ2-7; D gene uncertain. CDR3 length: 14 residues. In germline, CDR1 is LNHDA, CDR2 SQIVND (reference sequence). Trimming removed 8 bases from V and 0 bases from J, with 14 bases in between. This CDR3 reads CASSTLDGSYEQYF. CDR3 sequence (DNA): TGTGCCAGTTCTACTCTGGACGGCTCCTACGAGCAGTACTTC.

The chain combines TRBV11-1 with TRBJ2-7, with 11 bases aligning to TRBD2. The CDR3 sequence is 15 residues long. Germline V lookup: CDR1 SGHAT, CDR2 FQDESV (reference sequence). Trimming took 7 bases from V and 3 from J; bases not matched to a gene: 8. CDR3 bases: TGTGCCAGCACTCGAAGTACTAGCGGGAGCTACGAGCAGTACTTC. It encodes CASTRSTSGSYEQYF.

In its sample, this clone was seen a few times. The same CDR3 is also encoded by other DNA sequences in this sample. The chain uses TRBV5-1 and TRBJ2-2; maybe TRBD1 (6 bases). V was pared by 5 bases and J by 2 bases, with 10 bases between. The CDR3 has 14 residues. The germline V gene has CDR1 SGHRS and CDR2 YFSETQ. CDR3 nucleotide sequence: TGCGCCAGCAGGCCACAGGGAAACACCGGGGAGCTGTTTTTT. This codes for CASRPQGNTGELFF.

The chain links TRBV29-1 to TRBJ2-1; 7 bases are a match to TRBD2. V was pared by 8 bases and J by 8 bases, with 3 bases of the junction left unmatched. Germline V lookup: CDR1 SQVTM, CDR2 ANQGSEA. The CDR3 contains 10 residues. As DNA, the CDR3 is TGCAGCTGGACTAGGGATGAGCAGTTCTTC. Its translation is CSWTRDEQFF.

This clone was seen just once. The rearrangement links TRBV6-6 to TRBJ1-6, with 8 positions matching TRBD1. The CDR3 covers 15 residues. V shed 0 bases, J shed 12 bases, and the junction held 7 bases outside the gene matches. In germline, CDR1 is MNHNY, CDR2 SVGAGI (reference sequence). CDR3 sequence: CASSYSMGDRRPLHF. The CDR3 DNA is TGTGCCAGCAGTTACTCGATGGGGGACAGGAGACCCCTCCACTTT.

The chain couples TRBV9 to TRBJ1-4; 8 bases match TRBD1. The length of the CDR3 is 16 residues. The V segment lost 4 bases and the J segment 4 bases; nucleotides outside the gene matches: 9. Per germline, CDR1 SGDLS and CDR2 YYNGEE. CDR3 protein: CASSPSLGTGNEKLFF. CDR3 coding DNA: TGTGCCAGCAGCCCGTCTCTCGGGACAGGTAATGAAAAACTGTTTTTT.

V is TRBV2 and J is TRBJ2-1, with TRBD2 as a possible D gene (5 bases). The CDR3 extends over 15 amino acids. The germline CDR1 and CDR2 sequences are SNHLY and FYNNEI. Trimming shortened V by 2 bases and J by 7 bases, and 15 bases separated the two germline ends. The CDR3 protein is CASSELLTGYNEQFF. DNA for the CDR3: TGTGCCAGCAGTGAATTACTAACGGGGTATAATGAGCAGTTCTTC.

The chain uses TRBV11-2 and TRBJ2-3; D is perhaps TRBD2 (7 bases). The V and J ends lost 2 bases and 5 bases respectively, with 14 bases between them. The CDR3 has 15 amino acids. The germline CDR1 and CDR2 sequences are SGHAT and FQNNGV. In nucleotides, the CDR3 is TGTGCCAGCAGCTTAAGTGGGGGGGCTGGAGATACGCAGTATTTT. Amino acids: CASSLSGGAGDTQYF.